These T cell receptor beta chains were read from a single sample in a study of T cell repertoires in cytomegalovirus infection. MiXCR, applied by TCRdb to the reads, yields one record per CDR3 protein. This table has hundreds of thousands of distinct CDR3 sequences, 20% to 25% appearing once. Sequencing was performed on CD8+ T cells from PBMCs. Source of these receptors: a human donor in good health (CMV status not recorded). Some clones in this sample may be carry-over from other donors' samples. Both conserved end residues are trimmed from each CDR3. Each record gives: J gene, clone size, V gene, CDR3 protein. Not all rows give a size; the values are once, few, many and, for expanded clones, a class.

TRBJ2-3 | many | TRBV7-6 | ASSFLGGGTDTQY
TRBJ1-1 | - | TRBV20-1 | SARPKAEAF
TRBJ1-4 | - | TRBV7-9 | ASSVKTGINEKLF
TRBJ2-7 | once | TRBV28 | ASSLRDGGPYEQY
TRBJ1-5 | many | TRBV7-9 | ASSSDTGNQPQH
TRBJ1-5 | - | TRBV6-5 | ASRQGLGHQPQH
TRBJ2-1 | - | TRBV12-3/TRBV12-4 | ASSPTLPLASDEQF
TRBJ1-6 | few | TRBV27 | ASSLGDISSPLH
TRBJ1-1 | many | TRBV7-8 | ASSRGGTLNTEAF
TRBJ1-4 | few | TRBV4-3 | ASSQIPTGRGQGINEKLF
TRBJ2-7 | - | TRBV12-3/TRBV12-4 | ASSSYKGNYEQY
TRBJ2-7 | few | TRBV7-6 | ASRTGYYEQY
TRBJ1-2 | - | TRBV7-9 | ASTPAPAEYGYT
TRBJ2-2 | - | TRBV20-1 | SARVVANTGELF
TRBJ2-7 | many | TRBV6-6 | ASSYSTSGVGGEQY
TRBJ1-1 | - | TRBV19 | ASSTAGSNRAEAF
TRBJ2-3 | few | TRBV12-3/TRBV12-4 | ASTAVLGSTDTQY
TRBJ1-2 | few | TRBV6-5 | ASTSDRVYYGYT
TRBJ2-1 | many | TRBV7-9 | ASSSTGWRGSNEQF
TRBJ2-2 | - | TRBV19 | ASSIDVLINTGELF
TRBJ2-7 | - | TRBV29-1 | SVEDPARGAAGEQY
TRBJ2-5 | many | TRBV28 | AAGTDKETQY
TRBJ2-2 | many | TRBV28 | ASSWRTANTGELF
TRBJ1-1 | many | TRBV4-1 | ASSQDWSGSTEAF